What follows are 2 T cell receptor beta chains derived from one specimen sequenced in a study of shared clonotypes between healthy human individuals. Generated by immunoSEQ multiplex PCR, the TCRdb table keeps only in-frame clones and is missing some. The sample lists about 1,500,000 clones, 95% to 97% seen once, with roughly 1.1% in the top ten. Sequenced: naive CD4+ T cells sorted from blood. Regarding subset: CD45RA+ positively selected. The receptor source for this set is a man aged 25 to 45 in good health.

This clone was detected only once. The V gene is TRBV28, the J gene TRBJ1-2, with 7 bases that match TRBD1. V was clipped by 10 bases and J by 1 base; unmatched bases: 3. This CDR3 has 12 residues. CDR1 MDHEN and CDR2 SYDVKM come from the germline V gene. The CDR3 nucleotides are TGTGCCACCAGGGGGGTTAACTATGGCTACACCTTC. Protein sequence: CATRGVNYGYTF.

This chain links TRBV18 with TRBJ2-7; possible D gene TRBD2, 5 bases. Germline CDR1 and CDR2: KGHSH and LQKENI. V lost 6 bases and J 6 bases, leaving 18 bases between the germline ends. The CDR3 consists of 14 residues. The CDR3 DNA reads TGTGCCAGCTCTCCCGGGGTGATCGGCGTCGAGCAGTACTTC. This codes for CASSPGVIGVEQYF.